This T cell receptor (beta chain) derives from a study of blood T cell repertoires in COVID-19. The overall study: Sites in the United States, Italy and Spain provided acute and convalescent COVID-19 samples. T cells, B-cell-depleted T cells, or PBMCs provided the cDNA or gDNA that served as material.

Original methodology: Using reference gene primer amplification, nucleated cell counts were estimated. Profiled with immunoSEQ multiplex PCR; TCRdb holds only in-frame clones, not every one. The V and J calls and the clone size are those of that table, but D and trimming were determined from the DNA. The sample has 280,000 or so clones; approximately 88% are singletons. Sequencing used peripheral blood. The sequence came from a woman aged 30 to 39 who had recovered from COVID-19.

The CDR3 protein is CASSRDRARDGYTF. The DNA of the CDR3 is TGCGCCAGCAGCCGAGACAGGGCCAGGGATGGCTACACCTTC. The chain joins TRBV4-3 to TRBJ1-2; 7 positions agree with TRBD1. The ends lost 4 bases at V and 6 bases at J; junction bases unmatched: 8. This CDR3 contains 14 residues. The V gene's germline CDR1 is LGHNA and CDR2 YSLEER.